Listed below are T cell receptor beta chains from one sample, sequenced in a study of T cell changes during pregnancy in multiple sclerosis. The assay was immunoSEQ multiplex PCR, and TCRdb's table has in-frame clones only and misses some. The repertoire includes fewer than 50,000 clones, about 94% of them detected once, and roughly 4% sits in the top ten. Sequenced material: CD8+ T cells from peripheral blood mononuclear cells, taken in the first trimester of pregnancy. The receptors were sampled from a female donor with multiple sclerosis, enrolled in a pregnancy study. Both conserved end residues are part of each CDR3. Each record gives: V gene, D gene, J gene, clone size, CDR3 protein, CDR3 DNA. A D gene is named only where the DNA matches it firmly. Only some rows state a clone size, as once, few, many or a class for expanded clones.

TRBV4-3	NA	TRBJ2-5	NA	CASSQEGRLDLKETQYF	TGCGCCAGCAGCCAAGAAGGAAGACTAGATCTCAAAGAGACCCAGTACTTC
TRBV27	NA	TRBJ2-7	NA	CASGTYEQYF	TGTGCCAGCGGTACATACGAGCAGTACTTC
TRBV4-1	TRBD2	TRBJ2-3	NA	CASSQLAGGPTDTQYF	TGCGCCAGCAGCCAGCTAGCGGGTGGCCCCACAGATACGCAGTATTTT
TRBV13	NA	TRBJ2-3	NA	CASSSSSTDTQYF	TGTGCCAGCAGCTCCTCCTCCACAGATACGCAGTATTTT
TRBV5-1	NA	TRBJ1-1	NA	CASSLREGENTEAFF	TGCGCCAGCAGCTTAAGGGAGGGAGAGAACACTGAAGCTTTCTTT
TRBV7-2	TRBD1	TRBJ1-1	NA	CASSFPGGRGEAFF	TGTGCCAGCAGCTTTCCAGGGGGCCGGGGTGAAGCTTTCTTT
TRBV5-4	TRBD1	TRBJ2-7	NA	CASSLAVGTGNYEQYF	TGTGCCAGCAGCTTGGCCGTAGGGACAGGGAACTACGAGCAGTACTTC
TRBV6-5	NA	TRBJ2-5	NA	CASSYHLGEETQYF	TGTGCCAGCAGTTACCACCTCGGGGAAGAGACCCAGTACTTC
TRBV9	TRBD2	TRBJ2-1	NA	CASSVRGESSYNEQFF	TGTGCCAGCAGCGTACGGGGGGAAAGCTCCTACAATGAGCAGTTCTTC
TRBV7-9	TRBD2	TRBJ2-1	NA	CASSSPGLGNEQFF	TGTGCCAGCAGCTCTCCGGGACTAGGAAATGAGCAGTTCTTC
TRBV2	TRBD1	TRBJ2-4	NA	CASKNSDKRTGEAKNIQYF	TGTGCCAGCAAAAACTCCGATAAAAGGACAGGGGAAGCCAAAAACATTCAGTACTTC
TRBV7-8	NA	TRBJ1-4	NA	CASSPGGRGEKLFF	TGTGCCAGCAGCCCGGGGGGCAGGGGTGAAAAACTGTTTTTT
TRBV7-3	TRBD2	TRBJ2-1	NA	CASSLGTSGNEQFF	TGTGCCAGCAGCTTGGGGACTAGCGGGAATGAGCAGTTCTTC
TRBV28	NA	TRBJ1-2	NA	CASSLNTVSFNYGYTF	TGTGCCAGCAGTTTAAACACAGTCTCCTTTAACTATGGCTACACCTTC
TRBV7-7	NA	TRBJ2-2	NA	CASSWDTSTGELFF	TGTGCCAGCAGTTGGGACACAAGCACCGGGGAGCTGTTTTTT
TRBV5-1	TRBD1	TRBJ2-5	NA	CASSSGTGGTETQYF	TGCGCCAGCAGCTCCGGGACAGGGGGCACCGAGACCCAGTACTTC
TRBV4-2	NA	TRBJ2-7	NA	CASSVRAQGAYEQYF	TGTGCCAGCAGCGTCCGCGCACAGGGAGCCTACGAGCAGTACTTC
TRBV6-4	TRBD1	TRBJ2-2	NA	CASSATGGSTGELFF	TGTGCCAGCAGTGCTACAGGGGGTAGCACCGGGGAGCTGTTTTTT
TRBV28	TRBD1	TRBJ1-1	NA	CASSLTGMNTEAFF	TGTGCCAGCAGTCTGACAGGGATGAACACTGAAGCTTTCTTT
TRBV27	NA	TRBJ1-1	once	CASRLQVSLNTEAFF	TGTGCCAGCAGACTACAGGTCTCCTTGAACACTGAAGCTTTCTTT
TRBV27	NA	TRBJ1-3	NA	CASSPGTPTGNTIYF	TGTGCCAGCAGCCCAGGGACTCCCACTGGAAACACCATATATTTT
TRBV4-1	NA	TRBJ1-3	NA	CASSYDRASGNTIYF	TGCGCCAGCAGCTACGACAGAGCCTCTGGAAACACCATATATTTT
TRBV15	TRBD1	TRBJ1-1	NA	CATSRDRVAGTEAFF	TGTGCCACCAGCAGGGACAGGGTTGCGGGCACTGAAGCTTTCTTT
TRBV19	NA	TRBJ2-1	once	CASSISTHPYNEQFF	TGTGCCAGTAGTATATCTACCCATCCCTACAATGAGCAGTTCTTC
TRBV7-9	TRBD2	TRBJ2-1	NA	CASSPLWGGRNANEQFF	TGTGCCAGCAGCCCCCTTTGGGGCGGGAGGAATGCGAATGAGCAGTTCTTC
TRBV7-6	TRBD1	TRBJ2-7	NA	CASTPLPTGAPEQYF	TGTGCCAGCACACCCCTCCCCACAGGGGCGCCCGAGCAGTACTTC
TRBV4-1	NA	TRBJ1-2	once	CASSQVKAGLNYGYTF	TGCGCCAGCAGCCAAGTCAAGGCAGGGTTAAACTATGGCTACACCTTC
TRBV19	TRBD1	TRBJ2-1	NA	CATTGGLNEQFF	TGTGCCACCACAGGGGGTCTCAATGAGCAGTTCTTC
TRBV5-5	NA	TRBJ1-5	once	CASSLVGAGNQPQHF	TGTGCCAGCAGCCTCGTGGGGGCTGGCAATCAGCCCCAGCATTTT
TRBV7-8	TRBD1	TRBJ1-5	NA	CASSLLRGRGQPQHF	TGTGCCAGCAGCTTACTCAGGGGGCGCGGTCAGCCCCAGCATTTT
TRBV5-1	NA	TRBJ2-7	few	CASSLGGTNEQYF	TGCGCCAGCAGCTTGGGAGGGACAAACGAGCAGTACTTC
TRBV11-2	NA	TRBJ2-7	NA	CASSQESGGAYEQYF	TGCGCCAGCAGCCAAGAATCGGGGGGCGCCTACGAGCAGTACTTC
TRBV20-1	NA	TRBJ1-1	NA	CSLGENTEAFF	TGCAGTTTAGGAGAGAACACTGAAGCTTTCTTT
TRBV9	NA	TRBJ2-5	NA	CASSAPDNQETQYF	TGTGCCAGCAGCGCCCCGGACAACCAAGAGACCCAGTACTTC
TRBV5-1	TRBD1	TRBJ2-1	NA	CASSPRGQNEQFF	TGCGCCAGCAGCCCCAGGGGGCAGAATGAGCAGTTCTTC
TRBV28	TRBD2	TRBJ2-1	NA	CASSLSTSGSDYNEQFF	TGTGCCAGCAGCCTATCTACTAGCGGGAGCGACTACAATGAGCAGTTCTTC
TRBV4-2	NA	TRBJ1-3	NA	CASSQETSSGNTIYF	TGTGCCAGCAGCCAAGAAACTAGCTCTGGAAACACCATATATTTT
TRBV28	NA	TRBJ1-3	NA	CASSLTGPGNTIYF	TGTGCCAGCAGTTTAACAGGGCCTGGAAACACCATATATTTT
TRBV29-1	TRBD1	TRBJ1-1	NA	CSVAGQVRGTEAFF	TGCAGCGTTGCGGGACAGGTTCGTGGCACTGAAGCTTTCTTT
TRBV28	TRBD1	TRBJ2-7	NA	CASRTGTGRHEQYF	TGTGCCAGCAGAACCGGGACAGGGCGCCACGAGCAGTACTTC
TRBV7-6	TRBD2	TRBJ2-1	NA	CASSSLGTSGSYNEQFF	TGTGCCAGCAGCTCCCTAGGGACTAGCGGTTCCTACAATGAGCAGTTCTTC
TRBV7-9	NA	TRBJ2-7	NA	CASSGYRGRVEQYF	TGTGCCAGCAGCGGGTACAGGGGGAGGGTCGAGCAGTACTTC
TRBV9	TRBD1	TRBJ1-5	NA	CASSAGQGRNQPQHF	TGTGCCAGCAGCGCTGGACAGGGGCGGAATCAGCCCCAGCATTTT
TRBV5-4	TRBD2	TRBJ2-5	NA	CASSQDGAGGPQTQYF	TGTGCCAGCAGCCAAGATGGGGCGGGAGGGCCTCAGACCCAGTACTTC
TRBV6-6	NA	TRBJ2-6	NA	CASSSGKISGANVLTF	TGTGCCAGCAGTTCGGGGAAAATCTCTGGGGCCAACGTCCTGACTTTC
TRBV7-2	NA	TRBJ1-4	NA	CASRAEADEKLFF	TGTGCCAGCAGAGCTGAGGCGGATGAAAAACTGTTTTTT
TRBV7-9	NA	TRBJ2-2	once	CASSQQGGELFF	TGTGCCAGCAGCCAACAGGGAGGGGAGCTGTTTTTT
TRBV6-7	NA	TRBJ1-5	once	CASSYDTFNQPQHF	TGTGCCAGCAGTTACGACACCTTCAATCAGCCCCAGCATTTT
TRBV19	NA	TRBJ2-2	NA	CASSPTGDTGELFF	TGTGCCAGTAGTCCTACAGGAGACACCGGGGAGCTGTTTTTT
TRBV19	NA	TRBJ2-5	NA	CASSIGRSKETQYF	TGTGCCAGTAGTATTGGCAGATCCAAGGAGACCCAGTACTTC
TRBV27	NA	TRBJ2-7	NA	CASSLSPGGEQYF	TGTGCCAGCAGTTTATCGCCCGGCGGTGAGCAGTACTTC
TRBV4-3	NA	TRBJ1-1	NA	CASSQDRQATEAFF	TGCGCCAGCAGCCAAGATCGCCAGGCCACTGAAGCTTTCTTT
TRBV5-5	NA	TRBJ1-5	NA	CASSLGTVNQPQHF	TGTGCCAGCAGCTTGGGGACAGTCAATCAGCCCCAGCATTTT
TRBV10-3	NA	TRBJ2-2	NA	CAISENGNTGELFF	TGTGCCATCAGTGAGAACGGGAACACCGGGGAGCTGTTTTTT
TRBV30	TRBD2	TRBJ2-7	NA	CAVRTSGSFIHEQYF	TGTGCTGTTCGGACTAGCGGGAGTTTCATCCACGAGCAGTACTTC
TRBV9	TRBD2	TRBJ2-7	NA	CASSVAWTSGREEQYF	TGTGCCAGCAGCGTAGCTTGGACTAGCGGACGGGAAGAGCAGTACTTC
TRBV28	TRBD2	TRBJ2-1	NA	CASSQGLAKVQFF	TGTGCCAGCAGTCAGGGACTAGCGAAAGTACAGTTCTTC
TRBV5-4	NA	TRBJ1-2	NA	CASSLGRAANYGYTF	TGTGCCAGCAGCTTGGGGCGGGCAGCTAACTATGGCTACACCTTC
TRBV7-8	TRBD2	TRBJ2-1	NA	CASSLTTSGMTLEQFF	TGTGCCAGCAGCCTCACGACTAGCGGGATGACCCTAGAGCAGTTCTTC
TRBV29-1	NA	TRBJ2-7	NA	CSVAGGSASEQYF	TGCAGCGTTGCTGGGGGCTCCGCTAGCGAGCAGTACTTC